This T cell receptor (beta chain) originates from a study of blood T cell repertoires in COVID-19. Sequencing used immunoSEQ multiplex PCR; TCRdb keeps in-frame clones, though not all of them. In the table there are under 450,000 clones, about 91% of which are singletons. This CDR3 region has 14 residues. V lost 6 bases and J 2 bases, leaving 12 bases between the germline ends. Germline CDR1 is SNHLY and CDR2 is FYNNEI. The sequence came from a woman aged 45-65 years with COVID-19, enrolled during active disease. The chain employs TRBV2 and TRBJ2-3, with no clear D. Sequenced sample: peripheral blood. The CDR3 here is CASSDTHFTDTQYF. CDR3 sequence (DNA): TGTGCCAGCAGCGACACACACTTCACAGATACGCAGTATTTT.